A single sample is the source of the 26 T cell receptor beta chains below, sequenced in a study of blood T cells in healthy people across ages. Primed by a sample-barcoded 5' primer and a J-beta primer mix, a second PCR proceeded for about 6 to 11 cycles. TCRdb re-derived calls from the 5' RACE reads in MiXCR, one entry per CDR3 protein. The sample lists roughly 1,000,000 distinct CDR3 sequences, around 25% seen once, with around 0.75% in the top ten. This same sample was also taken into another study, of T cells of mothers and their children.

The specimen sequenced was blood. These receptors all stem from a girl aged 2-9 years in good health.

V usage is TRBV7-9 and J usage is TRBJ2-7, with TRBD1 matching over 10 bases. The ends lost 4 bases at V and 6 bases at J; junction bases unmatched: 3. Germline V gives CDR1 SEHNR, CDR2 FQNEAQ (reference sequence). The CDR3 is made up of 13 amino acids. Written as DNA, the CDR3 is TGTGCCAGCAGCTCCCGGACAGGGGGCGAGCAGTACTTC. Protein: CASSSRTGGEQYF.

V gene TRBV11-3 combines with J gene TRBJ2-5, with 7 bases that match TRBD2. The J call could be wrong; TRBJ2-1 is a better fit for the DNA end. Germline values: CDR1 SGHNT, CDR2 YENEEA. The length of the CDR3 is 16 residues. CDR3 nucleotide sequence: TGTGCCAGCAGCCGTCGCCGGGACTACTATTTGAATGAGCAGTTCTTC. Its protein is CASSRRRDYYLNEQFF.

The V call is TRBV20-1, the J call TRBJ2-7; D tentatively reads TRBD1 or TRBD2 (6 bases each). This CDR3 has 12 amino acids. With 5 bases removed from V and 7 bases from J, the gap between germline ends came to 15 bases. Germline CDR1 reads DFQATT; CDR2 reads SNEGSKA (reference sequence). CDR3 residues: CSAPPRGEEQYF. The CDR3 nucleotides read TGCAGTGCTCCCCCGAGGGGGGAAGAGCAGTACTTC.

The chain has TRBV7-9 and TRBJ2-5; D not resolved. Per germline, CDR1 SEHNR and CDR2 FQNEAQ (reference sequence). The CDR3 has 15 amino acids. Trimming pared 2 bases from V and 0 bases from J, leaving 10 bases between. The CDR3 reads CASSLYLADQETQYF. DNA of the CDR3: TGTGCCAGCAGCTTATACCTGGCGGACCAAGAGACCCAGTACTTC.

The V gene is TRBV7-3, the J gene TRBJ2-2; 7 nucleotides line up with TRBD1. Germline lookup yields CDR1 SGHTA and CDR2 FQGTGA. With V trimmed by 5 bases and J by 4 bases, 7 bases remained unmatched. CDR3 length: 15 amino acids. CDR3 bases: TGTGCCAGCAGCGAAACAGGGGCGGGCACCGGGGAGCTGTTTTTT. This gives the protein CASSETGAGTGELFF. The full variable domain, in which reference TRBV7-3 and TRBJ2-2 provide the parts outside the CDR3, is GAGVSQTPSNKVTEKGKYVELRCDPISGHTALYWYRQSLGQGPEFLIYFQGTGAADDSGLPNDRFFAVRPEGSVSTLKIQRTERGDSAVYLCASSETGAGTGELFFGEGSRLTVL.

The chain employs TRBV20-1 and TRBJ2-5; 7 bases are shared with TRBD2. The J call is uncertain, as TRBJ2-1 better fits the DNA end. Looked up from germline, CDR1 is DFQATT and CDR2 is SNEGSKA (reference sequence). The CDR3 has 14 residues. CDR3 bases: TGCAGTGCCAGTGGGGGGGACCCCTACAATGAGCAGTTCTTC. Residues: CSASGGDPYNEQFF.

With respect to this clonotype: The junction does not match germline at one end; this may be a read error. The chain joins TRBV11-2 to TRBJ2-1; 10 bases map to TRBD1. This CDR3 has 13 amino acids. Per the germline V gene, CDR1 is SGHAT and CDR2 is FQNNGV. The CDR3 here is CASSFASGQGTIF. The CDR3 nucleotides read TGTGCCAGCAGCTTCGCCTCGGGACAGGGGACGATCTTC.

This chain links TRBV29-1 with TRBJ1-3; possibly TRBD1 for D (5 bases). Germline values: CDR1 SQVTM, CDR2 ANQGSEA. V shed 6 bases and J shed 9 bases, with 18 bases lying between them. The CDR3 is made up of 13 amino acids. CDR3 sequence: CSVLKQDSSTIYF. Here the CDR3 DNA reads TGCAGCGTGCTGAAACAGGATAGTTCCACCATATATTTT. Full variable domain (outside the CDR3, taken from reference TRBV29-1 and TRBJ1-3): SAVISQKPSRDICQRGTSLTIQCQVDSQVTMMFWYRQQPGQSLTLIATANQGSEATYESGFVIDKFPISRPNLTFSTLTVSNMSPEDSSIYLCSVLKQDSSTIYFGEGSWLTVV.

CDR3 coding DNA: TGCAGTGCTAGAGATCCGGCGGGAGAAGGGGCAGATACGCAGTATTTT. Its protein is CSARDPAGEGADTQYF. The genes are TRBV20-1 and TRBJ2-3, with TRBD2 matching over 7 bases. V lost 0 bases, J lost 4 bases, and 10 bases stayed unmatched. Germline V lookup: CDR1 DFQATT, CDR2 SNEGSKA (reference sequence). This CDR3 is 16 amino acids long.

The chain carries TRBV7-9 and TRBJ2-1, with D possibly matching TRBD2 (6 bases). V gave up 3 bases and J gave up 6 bases, with 12 bases separating them. Germline V gives CDR1 SEHNR, CDR2 FQNEAQ (reference sequence). The CDR3 has 14 amino acids. The CDR3 sequence is CASSFSAGPNEQFF. The CDR3 DNA is TGTGCCAGCAGCTTTTCGGCGGGGCCCAATGAGCAGTTCTTC.

The chain recombines TRBV20-1 with TRBJ2-2; TRBD2 aligns across 9 bases. Germline values: CDR1 DFQATT, CDR2 SNEGSKA (reference sequence). V shed 3 bases, J shed 2 bases, and the junction held 7 bases outside the gene matches. This CDR3 region has 16 residues. For the CDR3, the DNA is TGCAGTGCTAGTGGGCGACTAGCGGTAAACACCGGGGAGCTGTTTTTT. This codes for CSASGRLAVNTGELFF.

The chain has TRBV4-3 and TRBJ2-1; D is uncertain. The end of the DNA is better explained by TRBJ2-7, so the J call may be wrong. The CDR3 totals 13 residues. Germline assignment: CDR1 LGHNA and CDR2 YSLEER. The CDR3 loop is CASSQDIVYEQYF. The CDR3 DNA is TGCGCCAGCAGCCAAGACATCGTCTACGAGCAGTACTTC.

There are a few counts of this clonotype. An end of the junction does not agree with germline; a read error may underlie this. The chain couples TRBV29-1 to TRBJ2-5, with D unresolved. There are 11 residues in the CDR3. The germline gives CDR1 SQVTM, CDR2 ANQGSEA. The CDR3 is CSVESGPEIHF. Written as DNA, the CDR3 is TGCAGCGTTGAATCGGGTCCGGAGATCCACTTC.

This clonotype was detected only a few times. V is TRBV12-3 or TRBV12-4 and J is TRBJ2-5, with 13 bases fitting TRBD2. The CDR3 runs to 19 residues. With V trimmed by 5 bases and J by 1 base, 13 bases remained unmatched. CDR3 protein: CASSPEIRRLAGGQETQYF. CDR3 DNA sequence: TGTGCCAGCAGTCCCGAGATACGCCGACTAGCGGGGGGCCAAGAGACCCAGTACTTC.

The DNA of the CDR3 is TGTGCCAGCAGCTTGATAGGACAGCTTAACACTGAAGCTTTCTTT. This sequence encodes CASSLIGQLNTEAFF. The chain links TRBV5-5 to TRBJ1-1; tentatively, D is TRBD1 (6 bases). V dropped 1 base and J dropped 2 bases, with 12 bases sitting between them. CDR1 is SGHKS, CDR2 YYEKEE, per germline (reference sequence). The CDR3 spans 15 residues.

In this sample, this clonotype turned up a few times. J is TRBJ2-7 and V is TRBV6-5; D uncertain. The CDR3 covers 15 residues. Germline assignment: CDR1 MNHEY and CDR2 SVGAGI. V was trimmed by 4 bases and J by 4 bases, leaving 17 bases between them. The CDR3 DNA reads TGTGCCAGCAGTTCGCCGGCAACTTACCCTTACGAGCAGTACTTC. Translated, it gives CASSSPATYPYEQYF.

The chain is built from TRBV20-1 and TRBJ2-7; the D is unclear. The V end lost 0 bases, the J end lost 6 bases, and 6 bases lay between the germline ends. The CDR3 totals 11 residues. Germline CDR1 is DFQATT and CDR2 is SNEGSKA (reference sequence). CDR3 amino acids: CSARDLGEQYF. The CDR3 DNA follows: TGCAGTGCTAGAGATCTAGGCGAGCAGTACTTC.

The V call is TRBV14, the J call TRBJ2-7; TRBD1 matches at 11 bases. The CDR3 runs 15 residues. V gave up 2 bases and J gave up 4 bases; unmatched junction bases: 4. From germline, CDR1 is SGHDN and CDR2 FVKESK. The CDR3 protein is CASSQPGTGGYEQYF. In DNA, the CDR3 is TGTGCCAGCAGCCAACCCGGGACAGGGGGATACGAGCAGTACTTC.

The J gene is TRBJ1-4, the V gene TRBV19; D gene uncertain. V was shortened by 5 bases and J by 3 bases, with 10 bases between the two germline ends. The CDR3 is made up of 14 amino acids. The germline V gene encodes CDR1 LNHDA and CDR2 SQIVND (reference sequence). CDR3: CASSFGLANEKLFF. CDR3 in DNA: TGTGCCAGTAGTTTCGGACTGGCTAATGAAAAACTGTTTTTT.

The chain joins TRBV5-4 to TRBJ1-3; maybe TRBD1 (5 bases). The germline gives CDR1 SGHNT, CDR2 YYREEE (reference sequence). CDR3 length: 14 amino acids. V was trimmed by 3 bases and J by 4 bases, leaving 11 bases between them. The CDR3 protein is CASSSGPLGNTIYF. In DNA form, the CDR3 reads TGTGCCAGCAGCTCGGGACCCCTCGGAAACACCATATATTTT.

The sample holds a few counts of this clonotype. J is TRBJ2-5 and V is TRBV7-9; D call uncertain. The CDR3 is 14 amino acids. V was cut by 4 bases and J by 2 bases, with 11 bases left in between. Germline CDR1 and CDR2: SEHNR and FQNEAQ (reference sequence). DNA for the CDR3: TGTGCCAGCAGCTCTGCGGACGGACAAGAGACCCAGTACTTC. It codes for CASSSADGQETQYF.

V usage is TRBV9 and J usage is TRBJ1-1; the D is unclear. The germline V and J ends were trimmed by 0 bases and 0 bases, with 6 bases remaining between them. This CDR3 has 14 residues. Germline CDR1 is SGDLS and CDR2 is YYNGEE. Here the CDR3 reads CASSVAGMNTEAFF. DNA of the CDR3: TGTGCCAGCAGCGTAGCAGGAATGAACACTGAAGCTTTCTTT. Full variable domain (rest looked up from reference TRBV9 and TRBJ1-1): DSGVTQTPKHLITATGQRVTLRCSPRSGDLSVYWYQQSLDQGLQFLIQYYNGEERAKGNILERFSAQQFPDLHSELNLSSLELGDSALYFCASSVAGMNTEAFFGQGTRLTVV.

V gene TRBV20-1 combines with J gene TRBJ2-3; 7 nucleotides match TRBD1. V shed 4 bases and J 2 bases; nucleotides not matched to a gene: 3. The V gene's germline CDR1 is DFQATT and CDR2 SNEGSKA (reference sequence). The CDR3 loop spans 13 amino acids. CDR3 sequence reads: CSAKDRDTDTQYF. DNA of the CDR3: TGCAGTGCTAAAGACAGGGACACAGATACGCAGTATTTT.

This clonotype has a count of ten or more. The chain links TRBV29-1 to TRBJ2-5, with D unclear. The end of the DNA fits TRBJ2-7 better, so the J call may be wrong. The CDR3 covers 11 residues. Germline V lookup: CDR1 SQVTM, CDR2 ANQGSEA. CDR3 sequence: CSVVAGYEQYF. CDR3 nucleotides: TGCAGCGTTGTTGCAGGATACGAGCAGTACTTC.

The rearrangement joins TRBV10-3 to TRBJ2-7; 10 bases are shared with TRBD2. Germline CDR1 ENHRY, CDR2 SYGVKD. The CDR3 length is 13 residues. With 7 bases clipped from V and 5 bases from J, the junction kept 5 bases outside the gene matches. The CDR3 here is CAITSGSGNEQYF. As DNA, the CDR3 is TGTGCCATCACTAGCGGGAGTGGAAACGAGCAGTACTTC.

V and J are TRBV29-1 and TRBJ2-3, with 13 bases matching TRBD2. There are 15 residues in the CDR3. The V segment lost 4 bases and the J segment 6 bases; nucleotides outside the gene matches: 7. CDR1 is SQVTM and CDR2 is ANQGSEA in the germline V gene. As DNA, the CDR3 is TGCAGCGTTGCCGGGACTAGCGGGATAGGTGATACGCAGTATTTT. This gives the protein CSVAGTSGIGDTQYF.